One and the same sample provided the 22 T cell receptor beta chains below, sequenced in a study. Treg sorting used a CD4+CD25+CD127-/low gate. Each CDR3 protein gets one entry after TCRdb re-called the 5' RACE reads with MiXCR. This sample has 12,000 or so distinct CDR3 sequences, with about 51% found just once. Source material: tumor-infiltrating Tregs sorted from the breast tumor. The receptors here all came from a female donor with breast cancer.

The chain has TRBV4-3 and TRBJ2-4, with TRBD2 matching over 7 bases. Germline CDR1 and CDR2: LGHNA and YSLEER. Losses at the gene ends were 1 base for V and 1 base for J; bases not matched to a gene: 7. CDR3 length: 17 amino acids. This CDR3 reads CASSQVTGGRAKNIQYF. Written as DNA, the CDR3 is TGCGCCAGCAGCCAAGTAACGGGGGGAAGGGCCAAAAACATTCAGTACTTC.

The rearrangement joins TRBV12-3 or TRBV12-4 to TRBJ2-7; 8 nucleotides line up with TRBD2. J lost 0 bases, V lost 5 bases, and 6 bases had no gene match. The CDR3 sequence is 15 residues long. The CDR3 region is CASSPTSGSSYEQYF. The CDR3 DNA sequence: TGTGCCAGCAGTCCTACTAGCGGAAGCTCCTACGAGCAGTACTTC.

This clonotype was observed a handful of times. The DNA of the CDR3 is TGTGCCAGCAGCTTGAGTGGGGAGACCCAGTACTTC. Encoded protein: CASSLSGETQYF. The chain has TRBV7-6 and TRBJ2-5, with D unclear. The CDR3 is 12 residues long. In germline, CDR1 is SGHVS, CDR2 FNYEAQ. V lost 3 bases and J 5 bases, leaving 7 bases between the germline ends.

This clonotype turned up a few times. This chain joins TRBV12-3 or TRBV12-4 and TRBJ2-3; 10 positions agree with TRBD2. This CDR3 is 16 amino acids long. V trimming: 6 bases; J trimming: 2 bases; junction bases outside the gene matches: 8. CDR3 loop: CASRIKLAGNTDTQYF. CDR3 coding DNA: TGTGCCAGCAGAATCAAACTAGCGGGGAACACAGATACGCAGTATTTT.

The chain recombines TRBV7-3 with TRBJ2-3, with a tentative D call TRBD1 (6 bases). CDR3 length: 13 amino acids. The V and J ends lost 3 bases and 3 bases respectively, with 7 bases between them. CDR1 and CDR2 (germline): SGHTA, FQGTGA. The CDR3 bases are TGTGCCAGCAGCTTTACAGGGACAGATACGCAGTATTTT. It codes for CASSFTGTDTQYF.

The chain is built from TRBV6-1 and TRBJ2-3; possibly TRBD1 or TRBD2 for D (5 bases each). The CDR3 contains 14 residues. With 2 bases removed from V and 4 bases from J, the gap between germline ends came to 10 bases. Looked up from germline, CDR1 is MNHNS and CDR2 is SASEGT. CDR3 protein: CASSETRGADTQYF. In nucleotides, the CDR3 is TGTGCCAGCAGTGAAACTCGAGGGGCAGATACGCAGTATTTT.

The chain is built from TRBV12-3 or TRBV12-4 and TRBJ1-2; the D gene is possibly TRBD1 (5 bases). The V and J ends lost 3 bases and 6 bases respectively, with 14 bases between them. The CDR3 has 14 residues. CDR3 sequence (DNA): TGTGCCAGCAGTTTCCAAGGGGTTAAGCATGGCTACACCTTC. This translates into CASSFQGVKHGYTF.

Note on this clonotype: One end of the junction fails to match germline, which may point to a read error. J is TRBJ1-4 and V is TRBV7-2; 10 nucleotides align to TRBD1. Germline V gene sequence: CDR1 SGHTA, CDR2 FQGNSA. This CDR3 has 18 amino acids. In DNA form, the CDR3 reads TGTGCCGGCAGCCCTCGCGGGGACAGGGGAGGTGCAAATGAAAAACTGTTTTTT. Amino acid sequence: CAGSPRGDRGGANEKLFF.

The chain joins TRBV5-1 to TRBJ2-6, with a possible D match to TRBD2 (5 bases). V was cut by 2 bases and J by 3 bases, with 6 bases left in between. The CDR3 loop spans 14 amino acids. Germline V gene lookup returns CDR1 SGHRS and CDR2 YFSETQ. CDR3 sequence reads: CASSLGSGANVLTF. The CDR3 DNA reads as TGCGCCAGCAGCTTAGGGAGTGGGGCCAACGTCCTGACTTTC.

The chain has TRBV7-6 and TRBJ2-1; weak D call: TRBD2 (5 bases). Germline CDR1 and CDR2: SGHVS and FNYEAQ. The CDR3 covers 15 residues. Trimming took off 1 base at V and 8 bases at J, with 15 bases between the two ends. This CDR3 is CASSLVVSSFDEQFF. In nucleotides, the CDR3 is TGTGCCAGCAGCTTAGTAGTGTCTAGCTTCGATGAGCAGTTCTTC.

The rearrangement joins TRBV10-3 to TRBJ2-1; D may be TRBD2 (5 bases). This CDR3 region has 13 residues. V dropped 10 bases and J dropped 0 bases, with 10 bases sitting between them. Germline V lookup: CDR1 ENHRY, CDR2 SYGVKD. This chain's CDR3 is CATTKNSYNEQFF. DNA of the CDR3: TGTGCCACGACTAAAAACTCCTACAATGAGCAGTTCTTC.

This clonotype occurred a few times. This rearrangement joins TRBV7-2 to TRBJ2-1, with D hard to call. The V end lost 5 bases, the J end lost 5 bases, and 13 bases lay between the germline ends. Germline V CDR1 and CDR2: SGHTA, FQGNSA. The CDR3 extends over 14 amino acids. The CDR3 sequence: CASSPEMADNEQFF. The CDR3 nucleotides read TGTGCCAGCAGCCCAGAGATGGCGGACAATGAGCAGTTCTTC.

This clonotype occurred a few times. The V call is TRBV4-3, the J call TRBJ1-5, with D possibly being TRBD1 (5 bases). Germline CDR1 and CDR2: LGHNA and YSLEER. The length of the CDR3 is 15 residues. With 0 bases removed from V and 6 bases from J, the gap between germline ends came to 12 bases. The CDR3 is CASSQDPLQGQPQHF. The CDR3 nucleotides are TGCGCCAGCAGCCAAGACCCCCTTCAGGGTCAGCCCCAGCATTTT.

There are a few counts of this clonotype. The chain couples TRBV12-3 or TRBV12-4 to TRBJ2-1; D might be TRBD1 or TRBD2, each matching 5 bases. V dropped 5 bases and J dropped 8 bases, with 16 bases sitting between them. This CDR3 is 14 amino acids long. CDR3 in DNA: TGTGCCAGCAGTACTTCCGGGACCTCATATGAGCAGTTCTTC. Its translation: CASSTSGTSYEQFF.

The CDR3 bases are TGCAGTGCTATACGGACCGGAGGGGAGGAGCTGTTTTTT. Translation gives CSAIRTGGEELFF. This chain uses TRBV20-1 with TRBJ2-2; maybe TRBD2 (6 bases). V was shortened by 4 bases and J by 10 bases, with 16 bases between the two germline ends. CDR3 length equals 13 residues. The germline CDR1 and CDR2 sequences are DFQATT and SNEGSKA (reference sequence).

The chain uses TRBV25-1 and TRBJ2-3; TRBD2 matches 10 bases. With V trimmed by 4 bases and J by 4 bases, 23 bases remained unmatched. CDR1 and CDR2 (germline): MGHDK, SYGVNS. There are 21 residues in the CDR3. The CDR3 DNA is TGTGCCAGCAGTGCTACCCGACCCGCTAGCGGGAGATTGGGGCCTCCAGATACGCAGTATTTT. Residues: CASSATRPASGRLGPPDTQYF. The full variable domain, in which reference TRBV25-1 and TRBJ2-3 provide the parts outside the CDR3, is EADIYQTPRYLVIGTGKKITLECSQTMGHDKMYWYQQDPGMELHLIHYSYGVNSTEKGDLSSESTVSRIRTEHFPLTLESARPSHTSQYLCASSATRPASGRLGPPDTQYFGPGTRLTVL.

This rearrangement joins TRBV20-1 to TRBJ2-1, with D perhaps given as TRBD1 or TRBD2 (6 bases each). The CDR3 is made up of 13 amino acids. Per germline, CDR1 DFQATT and CDR2 SNEGSKA (reference sequence). The V and J ends lost 3 bases and 2 bases respectively, with 8 bases between them. CDR3 sequence: CSASGGPYNEQFF. CDR3 nucleotides: TGCAGTGCTAGCGGGGGCCCCTACAATGAGCAGTTCTTC.

This chain's CDR3 is CASSAPQGTVAFF. DNA of the CDR3: TGCGCCAGCAGTGCCCCCCAGGGGACTGTCGCTTTCTTT. This sequence joins TRBV5-1 and TRBJ1-1, with TRBD1 as a possible D gene (6 bases). The CDR3 loop spans 13 amino acids. Germline values: CDR1 SGHRS, CDR2 YFSETQ. V gave up 5 bases and J gave up 11 bases, with 19 bases separating them.

V gene TRBV3-1 combines with J gene TRBJ1-1, with D possibly being TRBD1 (5 bases). With 2 bases removed from V and 0 bases from J, the gap between germline ends came to 7 bases. Germline CDR1 LGHDT, CDR2 YNNKEL (reference sequence). The CDR3 has 14 amino acids. CDR3 sequence: CASSQRQMNTEAFF. The CDR3 region has the DNA TGTGCCAGCAGCCAAAGACAGATGAACACTGAAGCTTTCTTT. The full variable domain, completed using reference TRBV3-1 and TRBJ1-1, is DTAVSQTPKYLVTQMGNDKSIKCEQNLGHDTMYWYKQDSKKFLKIMFSYNNKELIINETVPNRFSPKSPDKAHLNLHINSLELGDSAVYFCASSQRQMNTEAFFGQGTRLTVV.

This rearrangement joins TRBV24-1 to TRBJ2-1, with D possibly called TRBD1 or TRBD2 (6 bases each). V shed 9 bases and J shed 1 base, with 15 bases lying between them. Germline V gene lookup returns CDR1 KGHDR and CDR2 SFDVKD. The CDR3 extends over 15 amino acids. The CDR3 sequence is CATDSGALSYNEQFF. Here the CDR3 DNA reads TGTGCCACCGATTCGGGGGCCTTGTCCTACAATGAGCAGTTCTTC.

This clonotype was seen more than once but under ten times. The chain is built from TRBV7-2 and TRBJ2-4, with unresolved D. Germline V gives CDR1 SGHTA, CDR2 FQGNSA. Trimming cost V 2 bases and J 8 bases, with 10 bases left between them. This CDR3 contains 13 residues. The chain's CDR3 is CASSLRSGDIQYF. The CDR3 DNA sequence: TGTGCCAGCAGCTTACGTTCTGGTGACATTCAGTACTTC. Full variable domain (rest looked up from reference TRBV7-2 and TRBJ2-4): GAGVSQSPSNKVTEKGKDVELRCDPISGHTALYWYRQSLGQGLEFLIYFQGNSAPDKSGLPSDRFSAERTGGSVSTLTIQRTQQEDSAVYLCASSLRSGDIQYFGAGTRLSVL.

The sample holds one count of this clonotype. The V gene is TRBV5-1, the J gene TRBJ1-5; D uncertain. The CDR3 contains 13 residues. Per the germline V gene, CDR1 is SGHRS and CDR2 is YFSETQ. Trimming pared 0 bases from V and 8 bases from J, leaving 9 bases between. The CDR3 sequence: CASSLGGSEPQHF. CDR3 nucleotides: TGCGCCAGCAGCTTGGGAGGTTCAGAGCCCCAGCATTTT. The full variable domain, with the rest looked up from reference TRBV5-1 and TRBJ1-5, is KAGVTQTPRYLIKTRGQQVTLSCSPISGHRSVSWYQQTPGQGLQFLFEYFSETQRNKGNFPGRFSGRQFSNSRSEMNVSTLELGDSALYLCASSLGGSEPQHFGDGTRLSIL.